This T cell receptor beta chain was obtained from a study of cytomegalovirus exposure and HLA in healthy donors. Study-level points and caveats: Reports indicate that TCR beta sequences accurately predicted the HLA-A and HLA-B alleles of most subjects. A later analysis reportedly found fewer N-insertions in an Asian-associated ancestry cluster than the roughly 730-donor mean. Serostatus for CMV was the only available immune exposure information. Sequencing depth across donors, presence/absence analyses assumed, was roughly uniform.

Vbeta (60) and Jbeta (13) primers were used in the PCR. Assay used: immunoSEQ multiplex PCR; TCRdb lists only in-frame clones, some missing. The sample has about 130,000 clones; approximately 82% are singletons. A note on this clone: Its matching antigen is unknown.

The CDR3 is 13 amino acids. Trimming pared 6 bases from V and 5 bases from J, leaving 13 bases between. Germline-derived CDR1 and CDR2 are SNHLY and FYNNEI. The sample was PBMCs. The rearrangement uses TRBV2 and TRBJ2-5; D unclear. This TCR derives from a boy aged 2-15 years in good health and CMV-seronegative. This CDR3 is CASSSDIRETQYF. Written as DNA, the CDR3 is TGTGCCAGCAGCTCCGACATCAGGGAGACCCAGTACTTC.